These 29 T cell receptor beta chains share one sample of origin, sequenced in a study of T cells expressing NK-cell markers. From its re-call of the 5' RACE reads, TCRdb lists each CDR3 protein once, without DNA. The table lists more than 400,000 distinct CDR3 sequences. The specimen sequenced was blood T cells: a sorted CD56 or NKG2C T cell subset, CD4+ or CD8+ T cells, or bulk PBMC T cells (not recorded which). The origin of the receptors is a woman between 18 and 70 years old in good health.

The chain joins TRBV11-2 to TRBJ2-1; the TCRdb D gene call, TRBD1, has no DNA to confirm it. The CDR3 consists of 19 residues. Germline V CDR1 and CDR2: SGHAT, FQNNGV. CDR3 loop: CASSLPGAGGKSSYNEQFF.

The V call is TRBV12-3 or TRBV12-4, the J call TRBJ1-1; TCRdb indicates TRBD1, and absent DNA this call remains unverified. The CDR3 consists of 15 residues. CDR3 region: CASRDQGTMNTEAFF.

This chain links TRBV5-5 with TRBJ2-2; TCRdb proposes TRBD1, but this gene call is untestable without DNA. The germline V gene has CDR1 SGHKS and CDR2 YYEKEE (reference sequence). The CDR3 extends over 15 amino acids. The CDR3 here is CASSVQESNTGELFF.

The chain employs TRBV20-1 and TRBJ2-2. CDR1 is DFQATT, CDR2 SNEGSKA, per germline (reference sequence). The CDR3 has 13 residues. The CDR3 reads CSAGQSVTGELFF.

The J gene is TRBJ1-1, the V gene TRBV6-1; lacking DNA, the TRBD1 call made by TCRdb goes unchecked. CDR1 is MNHNS and CDR2 is SASEGT in the germline V gene. This CDR3 has 16 amino acids. The CDR3 loop reads CASSPRGVVSNTEAFF.

The chain carries TRBV5-6 and TRBJ2-2; the TRBD1 assignment by TCRdb is unverifiable without DNA. This CDR3 has 15 residues. Germline V CDR1 and CDR2: SGHDT, YYEEEE. The CDR3 is CASSFPGVATGELFF.

The CDR3 sequence is CSVGGGFEDTQYF. The V and J genes are TRBV29-1 and TRBJ2-3; TCRdb lists TRBD2, though no DNA is available to test this call. The CDR3 is 13 residues long. Per the germline V gene, CDR1 is SQVTM and CDR2 is ANQGSEA.

The V call is TRBV29-1, the J call TRBJ1-2. The CDR3 extends over 12 amino acids. Germline V gives CDR1 SQVTM, CDR2 ANQGSEA. CDR3 region: CSVRGEPYGYTF.

Here the CDR3 reads CSVRGQGQSTDTQYF. The chain employs TRBV29-1 and TRBJ2-3; TCRdb's D call of TRBD1 is untestable without DNA. Germline CDR1 and CDR2: SQVTM and ANQGSEA. This CDR3 region has 15 residues.

The J gene is TRBJ2-7, the V gene TRBV5-4; TCRdb reports TRBD1, a call that lacks DNA to check it against. Looked up from germline, CDR1 is SGHNT and CDR2 is YYREEE (reference sequence). The length of the CDR3 is 13 residues. The chain's CDR3 is CASSQRASLEQYF.

CDR3 region: CATSDIGGTNEQFF. The chain carries TRBV24-1 and TRBJ2-1; no DNA is available, so the TRBD1 call from TCRdb remains unchecked. CDR1 and CDR2 (germline): KGHDR, SFDVKD. This CDR3 region has 14 residues.

This chain connects TRBV29-1 to TRBJ1-1; TCRdb outputs TRBD1, but without DNA this stays unchecked. This CDR3 has 13 residues. Germline V gene sequence: CDR1 SQVTM, CDR2 ANQGSEA. CDR3 residues: CSTTTGASTEAFF.

The chain recombines TRBV4-2 with TRBJ1-2; TCRdb reports TRBD1, a call that lacks DNA to check it against. Germline CDR1 and CDR2: LGHNA and YNFKEQ. The CDR3 sequence is 14 residues long. The CDR3: CASSTTGTAYGYTF.

This CDR3 reads CASSLSTGGISYNSPLHF. The genes are TRBV27 and TRBJ1-6; TCRdb's assignment of TRBD1 cannot be checked, as there is no DNA. This CDR3 has 18 amino acids. The germline V gene has CDR1 MNHEY and CDR2 SMNVEV (reference sequence).

The rearrangement joins TRBV5-1 to TRBJ2-7; TCRdb's D call, TRBD2, is unchecked because there is no DNA. Germline CDR1 SGHRS, CDR2 YFSETQ. This CDR3 contains 18 residues. The CDR3 protein is CASSLAETSGGRSYEQYF.

The chain joins TRBV29-1 to TRBJ2-7; absent DNA, TCRdb's TRBD2 call cannot be checked. The CDR3 runs to 14 residues. The germline gives CDR1 SQVTM, CDR2 ANQGSEA. CDR3 loop: CSVGGGLAGGEQYF.

V and J are TRBV25-1 and TRBJ1-1. The CDR3 sequence is 13 residues long. Germline loops: CDR1 MGHDK, CDR2 SYGVNS. The CDR3 sequence is CASSASWNTEAFF.

The chain employs TRBV12-3 or TRBV12-4 and TRBJ1-6; TCRdb proposes TRBD1, but this gene call is untestable without DNA. The CDR3 covers 14 residues. CDR3: CASSFQGLNSPLHF.

This sequence joins TRBV12-3 or TRBV12-4 and TRBJ2-1; TCRdb names TRBD2, which stays unverified in the absence of DNA. This CDR3 contains 16 residues. The CDR3 sequence is CASSPRVAGAYNEQFF.

The chain recombines TRBV12-3 or TRBV12-4 with TRBJ2-3; TCRdb reports TRBD1, a call that lacks DNA to check it against. The length of the CDR3 is 12 residues. This chain's CDR3 is CASSQQGDTQYF.

The rearrangement uses TRBV12-3 or TRBV12-4 and TRBJ2-5; TCRdb's assignment of TRBD1 cannot be checked, as there is no DNA. CDR3 size: 14 residues. The CDR3 here is CASSPGTAKYTQYF.

The V and J genes are TRBV6-2 or TRBV6-3 and TRBJ1-5; TCRdb proposes TRBD1, but this gene call is untestable without DNA. Per the germline V gene, CDR1 is MNHEY and CDR2 is SVGEGT. This CDR3 comprises 15 residues. CDR3 amino acids: CASSYLGGSNQPQHF.

This rearrangement joins TRBV20-1 to TRBJ1-5; TCRdb's D call of TRBD1 is untestable without DNA. The length of the CDR3 is 12 residues. CDR1 is DFQATT and CDR2 is SNEGSKA in the germline V gene (reference sequence). CDR3 protein: CSWGEGNQPQHF.

The chain joins TRBV11-1 to TRBJ2-7; the D call of TRBD1 rests on TCRdb alone, since no DNA is present to check it. Germline CDR1 is SGHAT and CDR2 is FQDESV (reference sequence). The CDR3 is 15 residues long. This CDR3 reads CASSLYGTDGYERYF.

CDR3 in amino acids: CASSTSPMDPRNTEAFF. This rearrangement joins TRBV6-1 to TRBJ1-1. CDR3 length equals 17 residues. In germline, CDR1 is MNHNS, CDR2 SASEGT.

The rearrangement uses TRBV20-1 and TRBJ1-6; TCRdb returns TRBD1, unconfirmable since there is no DNA. The CDR3 contains 13 residues. Germline CDR1 reads DFQATT; CDR2 reads SNEGSKA (reference sequence). This CDR3 reads CSAPTGVNSPLHF.

V usage is TRBV20-1 and J usage is TRBJ1-6; TCRdb gives TRBD1 as the D gene, but with no DNA this cannot be confirmed. Germline CDR1 is DFQATT and CDR2 is SNEGSKA (reference sequence). This CDR3 contains 12 residues. The chain's CDR3 is CSARKPGSPLHF.

This sequence joins TRBV6-6 and TRBJ1-2; as DNA is missing, the TRBD1 call by TCRdb cannot be tested. The germline V gene has CDR1 MNHNY and CDR2 SVGAGI (reference sequence). The CDR3 consists of 13 residues. The CDR3 region is CASSTRDREGYTF.

The V and J genes are TRBV4-1 and TRBJ2-3; without DNA, the TCRdb call of TRBD2 cannot be checked. The CDR3 runs 15 residues. The germline V gene encodes CDR1 MGHRA and CDR2 YSYEKL. The chain's CDR3 is CASAKLSGVTDTQYF.